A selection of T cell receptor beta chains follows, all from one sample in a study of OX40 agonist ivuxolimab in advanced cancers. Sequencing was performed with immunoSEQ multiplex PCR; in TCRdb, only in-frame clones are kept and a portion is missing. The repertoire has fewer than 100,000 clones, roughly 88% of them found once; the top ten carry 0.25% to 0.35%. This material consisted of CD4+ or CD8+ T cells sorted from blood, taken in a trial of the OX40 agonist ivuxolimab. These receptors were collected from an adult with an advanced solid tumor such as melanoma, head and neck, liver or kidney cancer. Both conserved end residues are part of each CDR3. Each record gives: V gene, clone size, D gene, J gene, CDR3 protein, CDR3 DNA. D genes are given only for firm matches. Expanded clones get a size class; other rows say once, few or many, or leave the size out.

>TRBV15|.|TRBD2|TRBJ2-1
CATRISGRAIDEQFF
TGTGCCACCAGAATTAGCGGGAGGGCCATAGATGAGCAGTTCTTC
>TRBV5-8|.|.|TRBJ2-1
CASSLSGVGEQFF
TGTGCCAGCAGCTTGTCCGGGGTAGGTGAGCAGTTCTTC
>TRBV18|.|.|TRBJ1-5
CASSPISTDQPQHF
TGTGCCAGCTCACCAATTTCCACGGATCAGCCCCAGCATTTT
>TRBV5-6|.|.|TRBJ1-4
CASSLLGDNEKLFF
TGTGCCAGCAGCTTGTTGGGGGACAATGAAAAACTGTTTTTT
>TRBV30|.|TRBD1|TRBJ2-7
CAWSVAGTGGYEQYF
TGTGCCTGGAGTGTAGCGGGGACAGGGGGCTACGAGCAGTACTTC
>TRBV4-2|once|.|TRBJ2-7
CASSQDLALGEQYF
TGTGCCAGCAGCCAAGATCTCGCTTTGGGCGAGCAGTACTTC
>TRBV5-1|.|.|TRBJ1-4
CASSPTGQPTSEKLFF
TGCGCCAGCAGCCCTACCGGACAGCCAACAAGTGAAAAACTGTTTTTT
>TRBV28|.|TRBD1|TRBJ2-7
CASSKDRASYEQYF
TGTGCCAGCAGCAAGGACAGGGCTAGCTACGAGCAGTACTTC
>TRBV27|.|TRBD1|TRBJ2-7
CASSRDRGYEQYF
TGTGCCAGCAGTAGGGACAGGGGCTACGAGCAGTACTTC
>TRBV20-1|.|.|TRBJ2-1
CSSFSYNEQFF
TGCAGCTCCTTCTCCTACAATGAGCAGTTCTTC
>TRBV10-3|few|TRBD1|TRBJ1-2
CAISVGTANGYTF
TGTGCCATCAGTGTGGGGACAGCCAATGGCTACACCTTC
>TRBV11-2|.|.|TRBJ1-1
CASSKSQQALNTEAFF
TGTGCCAGCAGCAAATCCCAACAGGCCCTGAACACTGAAGCTTTCTTT
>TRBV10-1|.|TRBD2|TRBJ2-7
CASRGEQVAREGLYEQYF
TGCGCCAGCAGAGGAGAACAGGTGGCGCGGGAGGGCCTCTACGAGCAGTACTTC
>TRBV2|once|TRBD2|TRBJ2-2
CASYWEGTGELFF
TGTGCCAGCTATTGGGAGGGTACCGGGGAGCTGTTTTTT
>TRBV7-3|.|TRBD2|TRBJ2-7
CASSLNSAGLASEQYF
TGTGCCAGCAGCCTTAACTCGGCGGGACTAGCGTCCGAGCAGTACTTC
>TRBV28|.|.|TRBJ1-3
CASSSGGLDTIYF
TGTGCCAGCAGTTCGGGGGGTTTAGACACCATATATTTT
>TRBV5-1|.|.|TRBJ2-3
CASSSRGDGTDTQYF
TGCGCCAGCAGCAGCAGGGGCGACGGCACAGATACGCAGTATTTT
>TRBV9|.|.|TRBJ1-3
CASSVVGTLGNTIYF
TGTGCCAGCAGCGTAGTCGGGACACTAGGAAACACCATATATTTT
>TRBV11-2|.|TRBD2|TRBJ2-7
CASSLEAGAYEQYF
TGTGCCAGCAGCTTAGAAGCGGGGGCCTACGAGCAGTACTTC
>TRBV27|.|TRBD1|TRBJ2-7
CASSLTGTGSSYEQYF
TGTGCCAGCAGTTTAACCGGGACAGGGAGCTCCTACGAGCAGTACTTC
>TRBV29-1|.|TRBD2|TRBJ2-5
CSVEDWLAGGPGGGETQYF
TGCAGCGTTGAAGACTGGCTAGCGGGAGGGCCTGGGGGAGGGGAGACCCAGTACTTC
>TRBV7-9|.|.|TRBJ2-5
CASSFQELQETQYF
TGTGCCAGCAGTTTCCAGGAATTACAAGAGACCCAGTACTTC
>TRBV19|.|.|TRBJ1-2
CATTGGGLVYGYTF
TGTGCGACAACGGGAGGGGGTCTCGTCTATGGCTACACCTTC
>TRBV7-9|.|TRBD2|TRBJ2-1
CASSQLAGHYNEQFF
TGTGCCAGCAGCCAGCTAGCGGGACACTACAATGAGCAGTTCTTC
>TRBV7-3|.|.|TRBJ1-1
CASSLIRLGAFF
TGTGCCAGCAGCTTAATAAGGTTAGGGGCTTTCTTT
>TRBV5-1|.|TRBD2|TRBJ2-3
CASSRSAGSSPDTQYF
TGCGCCAGCAGCCGATCAGCGGGAAGTAGCCCAGATACGCAGTATTTT
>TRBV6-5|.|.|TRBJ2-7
CASSYLYEQYF
TGTGCCAGCAGTTATCTCTACGAGCAGTACTTC
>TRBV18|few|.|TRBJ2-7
CASSPGGGGLGEQYF
TGTGCCAGCTCACCGGGCGGTGGGGGCCTAGGCGAGCAGTACTTC
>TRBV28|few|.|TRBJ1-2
CASSDRGGRHYGYTF
TGTGCCAGCAGTGATAGGGGGGGCCGCCACTATGGCTACACCTTC
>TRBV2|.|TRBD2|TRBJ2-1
CASRGEREGAQFF
TGTGCCAGCAGAGGTGAGCGGGAGGGAGCCCAGTTCTTC
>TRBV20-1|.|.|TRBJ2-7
CSVLFGDEQYF
TGCAGTGTCCTGTTCGGGGACGAGCAGTACTTC
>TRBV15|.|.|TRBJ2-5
CATSRNAGVETQYF
TGTGCCACCAGCAGGAATGCTGGGGTGGAGACCCAGTACTTC
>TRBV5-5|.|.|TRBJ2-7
CASSLIDSYEQYF
TGTGCCAGCAGCCTCATTGACAGCTACGAGCAGTACTTC
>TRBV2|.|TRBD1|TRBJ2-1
CASSPDRAYNEQFF
TGTGCCAGCAGCCCTGACAGGGCCTACAATGAGCAGTTCTTC
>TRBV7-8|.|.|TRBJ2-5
CASSFGTGISGKTQYF
TGTGCCAGCAGCTTTGGGACTGGTATCTCAGGAAAGACCCAGTACTTC
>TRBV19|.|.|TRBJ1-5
CASSVTGSQPQHF
TGTGCCAGTAGTGTAACAGGGTCCCAGCCCCAGCATTTT
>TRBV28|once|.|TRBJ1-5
CASSTTHGGNQPQHF
TGTGCCAGCAGTACTACACACGGAGGCAATCAGCCCCAGCATTTT
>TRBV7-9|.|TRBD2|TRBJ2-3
CASSPLAGGRTDTQYF
TGTGCCAGCAGCCCTTTAGCGGGAGGACGCACAGATACGCAGTATTTT
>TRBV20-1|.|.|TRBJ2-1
CSRWGVNEQFF
TGCAGCCGATGGGGGGTCAATGAGCAGTTCTTC
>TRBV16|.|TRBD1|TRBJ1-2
CASSSRQGRSYGYTF
TGTGCCAGCAGCTCCCGACAGGGACGGTCCTATGGCTACACCTTC
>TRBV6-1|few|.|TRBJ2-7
CASSTPGAPDYEQYF
TGTGCCAGCAGTACACCAGGGGCCCCGGACTACGAGCAGTACTTC
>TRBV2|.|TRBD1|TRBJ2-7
CASSELGTVTYEQYF
TGTGCCAGCAGTGAGTTGGGGACAGTAACCTACGAGCAGTACTTC
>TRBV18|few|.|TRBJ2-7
CASSPPPGTYEQYF
TGTGCCAGCTCACCACCGCCAGGAACCTACGAGCAGTACTTC
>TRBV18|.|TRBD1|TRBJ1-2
CASSRGLNYGYTF
TGTGCCAGCTCAAGGGGGCTGAACTATGGCTACACCTTC
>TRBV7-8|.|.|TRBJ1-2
CASSQGAYGYTF
TGTGCCAGCAGCCAAGGGGCCTATGGCTACACCTTC
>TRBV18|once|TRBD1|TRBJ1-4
CASQTGLNEKLFF
TGTGCCAGCCAGACAGGGCTTAATGAAAAACTGTTTTTT
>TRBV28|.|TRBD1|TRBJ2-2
CASSPVGTGIGGATGELFF
TGTGCCAGCAGTCCCGTTGGGACAGGGATTGGGGGGGCCACCGGGGAGCTGTTTTTT
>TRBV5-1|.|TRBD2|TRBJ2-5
CASSLAGGAETQYF
TGCGCCAGCAGCTTAGCGGGAGGAGCGGAGACCCAGTACTTC
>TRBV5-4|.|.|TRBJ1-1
CASSSGTWGTEAFF
TGTGCCAGCAGCTCCGGGACCTGGGGAACTGAAGCTTTCTTT
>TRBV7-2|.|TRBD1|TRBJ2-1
CASSGTGNLGEQFF
TGTGCCAGCAGCGGGACAGGGAATTTGGGTGAGCAGTTCTTC
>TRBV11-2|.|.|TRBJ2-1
CASSSLGFSYNEQFF
TGTGCCAGCAGCTCTCTGGGCTTCTCCTACAATGAGCAGTTCTTC
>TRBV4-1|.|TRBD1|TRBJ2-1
CASRPSIGTGSYNEQFF
TGCGCCAGCAGGCCAAGTATCGGGACAGGATCTTACAATGAGCAGTTCTTC
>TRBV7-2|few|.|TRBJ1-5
CASSLAGPNQPQHF
TGTGCCAGCAGCTTAGCAGGGCCCAATCAGCCCCAGCATTTT
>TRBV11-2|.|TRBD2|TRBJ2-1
CASSLTSGSHNEQFF
TGTGCCAGCAGCCTGACTAGCGGGTCCCACAATGAGCAGTTCTTC
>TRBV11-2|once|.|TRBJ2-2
CASSLKPSFTGELFF
TGTGCCAGCAGCTTAAAGCCGTCGTTTACCGGGGAGCTGTTTTTT
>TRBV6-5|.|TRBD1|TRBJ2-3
CASRRQGFNTDTQYF
TGTGCCAGCAGGCGACAGGGGTTTAACACAGATACGCAGTATTTT
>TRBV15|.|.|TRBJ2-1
CATMATAGYNEQFF
TGTGCCACCATGGCAACCGCGGGTTACAATGAGCAGTTCTTC
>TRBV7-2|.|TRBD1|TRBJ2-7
CASSLGQGKYEQYF
TGTGCCAGCAGCTTAGGACAGGGAAAATACGAGCAGTACTTC
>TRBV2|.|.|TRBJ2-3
CASTGGAGTDTQYF
TGTGCCAGCACTGGCGGGGCGGGTACAGATACGCAGTATTTT